This entry describes one TCR beta chain. Every donor was a healthy person donating bone marrow. Primers for the PCR totalled 60 Vbeta and 13 Jbeta. Only in-frame clones appear in the TCRdb table, and some are missing; sequencing was by immunoSEQ multiplex PCR. The table lists tens of thousands of clones, around 77% of them singletons, with more than 3.5% in the top ten. This entry comes from a study of cytomegalovirus exposure and HLA in healthy donors. The V gene lost 6 bases and the J gene lost 1 base, with 11 bases spanning the gap. From germline, CDR1 is SGHRS and CDR2 YFSETQ. The CDR3 spans 14 residues.

Sequencing was carried out using PBMCs. This receptor was obtained from a man aged 25 to 40 in good health and CMV-seronegative. The chain is built from TRBV5-1 and TRBJ2-1, with D maybe TRBD2 (6 bases). CDR3 nucleotide sequence: TGCGCCAGCAACGGGGGATCATCCTACAATGAGCAGTTCTTC. The encoded protein is CASNGGSSYNEQFF.